The rows below give T cell receptor beta chains drawn from one sample of a study of blood T cell repertoires in COVID-19. TCRdb's copy holds only in-frame clones and misses some; the assay was immunoSEQ multiplex PCR. This sample carries 100,000 to 150,000 clones, about four fifths of them seen once, and the ten largest clones take around 37%. The sample consisted of peripheral blood. The receptors shown here come from a man in his forties or fifties with active or convalescent COVID-19. The CDR3 runs from the conserved cysteine through the conserved F or W. A D gene is named only where the DNA matches it firmly. Only some rows state a clone size, as once, few, many or a class for expanded clones.

TRBJ1-2 TRBV19 TRBD1 NA TGTGCCAGTAGGATGAGAGGGGGCAACGATGGCTACACCTTC CASRMRGGNDGYTF
TRBJ1-6 TRBV10-1 TRBD1 few TGCGCCAGCGACCCGTGGGACAGGGTGAACGGTAATTCACCCCTCCACTTT CASDPWDRVNGNSPLHF
TRBJ2-3 TRBV28 NA NA TGTGCCAGCAGTCAAAATGGCCCCGGGACGCAGTATTTT CASSQNGPGTQYF
TRBJ2-5 TRBV4-1 NA few TGCGCCAGCAGCCAGCCCATCGCGCGCGGTGGAGAGACCCAGTACTTC CASSQPIARGGETQYF
TRBJ1-5 TRBV28 NA NA TGTGCCAGCAGTTTAGGGGGGGACTTATTTAATCAGCCCCAGCATTTT CASSLGGDLFNQPQHF
TRBJ1-3 TRBV6-5 NA NA TGTGCCAGCAGGGGCTCAGGGTCTGGAAACACCATATATTTT CASRGSGSGNTIYF
TRBJ1-2 TRBV6-5 NA NA TGTGCCAGCAGTCCAGAGGCCCAGGGTGTGGATGGCTACACCTTC CASSPEAQGVDGYTF
TRBJ2-5 TRBV11-3 TRBD2 NA TGTGCCAGCAGCTTAGAGTCCCTAGCGGGAGTAGAGACCCAGTACTTC CASSLESLAGVETQYF
TRBJ1-5 TRBV24-1 NA NA TGTGCCACCAGTGATGCGCACGGGAATAATCAGCCCCAGCATTTT CATSDAHGNNQPQHF
TRBJ2-5 TRBV7-6 TRBD2 NA TGTGCCAGCAGAAGGGGGGGACTAGCGGGAGGTTTCCAAGAGACCCAGTACTTC CASRRGGLAGGFQETQYF
TRBJ2-6 TRBV19 NA NA TGTGCCAGTAGTATGGGGGGGCGGCCAGAACCTGGGGCCAACGTCCTGACTTTC CASSMGGRPEPGANVLTF
TRBJ2-1 TRBV4-1 NA NA TGCGCCAGCAGCCAGAATGAACGGTCCTACAATGAGCAGTTCTTC CASSQNERSYNEQFF
TRBJ1-1 TRBV6-5 NA NA TGTGCCAGCAAGCCCGGGACTCCGAACACTGAAGCTTTCTTT CASKPGTPNTEAFF
TRBJ2-7 TRBV25-1 NA NA TGTGCCAGCAGTGAAGGCTGGTTCTACGAGCAGTACTTC CASSEGWFYEQYF
TRBJ1-4 TRBV15 TRBD1 NA TGTGCCACCGGTGGGGGACAGGGGTATGAAAAACTGTTTTTT CATGGGQGYEKLFF
TRBJ2-3 TRBV27 NA once TGTGCCAGCAGTTTATGGGGCACGGGAGATACGCAGTATTTT CASSLWGTGDTQYF
TRBJ1-1 TRBV14 NA NA TGTGCCAGCAGCCAAACAGGGTTGGGCACTGAAGCTTTCTTT CASSQTGLGTEAFF
TRBJ1-6 TRBV28 TRBD1 NA TGTGCCAGCAGTATTACGACAGGGCACGAACCCCTCCACTTT CASSITTGHEPLHF
TRBJ1-2 TRBV6-5 TRBD1 NA TGTGCCAGCAAGGGGGGACAGGGAATTTCCTATGGCTACACCTTC CASKGGQGISYGYTF
TRBJ2-5 TRBV5-6 TRBD1 NA TGTGCCAGCAGCGGGGGACAGGAGACCCAGTACTTC CASSGGQETQYF
TRBJ2-6 TRBV14 NA few TGTGCCAGCAGCCGAACTTCGGGCGGGGTGAGGGGGGCCAACGTCCTGACTTTC CASSRTSGGVRGANVLTF
TRBJ1-2 TRBV3-1/TRBV3-2 NA NA TGTGCCAGCAGCCGGAGGATGGATGGCTACACCTTC CASSRRMDGYTF
TRBJ2-7 TRBV2 TRBD2 NA TGTGCCAGCAGTCTACCGGGACTAGCGATAGAGCAGTACTTC CASSLPGLAIEQYF
TRBJ1-2 TRBV3-1/TRBV3-2 TRBD1 NA TGTGCCAGCAGCCCCACCCACAGGGGGTCGAATGGCTACACCTTC CASSPTHRGSNGYTF
TRBJ2-6 TRBV19 NA few TGTGCCAGTAGACGACTCTCTGGGGCCAACGTCCTGACTTTC CASRRLSGANVLTF
TRBJ2-7 TRBV18 TRBD2 NA TGTGCCAGCTCACGTCAAGGCGGGCGGGGGACCTACGAGCAGTACTTC CASSRQGGRGTYEQYF
TRBJ2-6 TRBV4-3 NA NA TGCGCCAGCAGCCCGGGGGGCTTTGGGGCCAACGTCCTGACTTTC CASSPGGFGANVLTF
TRBJ2-2 TRBV24-1 TRBD1 NA TGTGCCACCAGTGATTCCACAGGGGGCAATAGGAACACCGGGGAGCTGTTTTTT CATSDSTGGNRNTGELFF
TRBJ2-2 TRBV24-1 TRBD1 NA TGTGCCACCAGTGATCCGGACAGGGGGCTTGACACCGGGGAGCTGTTTTTT CATSDPDRGLDTGELFF
TRBJ1-1 TRBV10-2 TRBD1 few TGCGCCAGCAGTGAACAGGGGGGCACTGAAGCTTTCTTT CASSEQGGTEAFF
TRBJ1-2 TRBV6-5 NA few TGTGCCAGCAGTTACGCGGTAGGGGGTGATGGCTACACCTTC CASSYAVGGDGYTF
TRBJ1-2 TRBV7-2 NA NA TGTGCCAGCAGCCCCCCGGGGGGGGCGCAAAGTTATGGCTACACCTTC CASSPPGGAQSYGYTF
TRBJ1-5 TRBV7-9 NA NA TGTGCCAGCAGTTGGGACTCGGCGGGCAATCAGCCCCAGCATTTT CASSWDSAGNQPQHF
TRBJ1-2 TRBV29-1 NA NA TGCAGCGTTGAAGATCACCAGGCCAACTATGGCTACACCTTC CSVEDHQANYGYTF
TRBJ1-6 TRBV6-5 NA many TGTGCCAGCAGTTCCGGGACACTCAGAGCACCCCTCCACTTT CASSSGTLRAPLHF
TRBJ2-2 TRBV4-3 TRBD2 NA TGCGCCAGCAGCCAAGATTTAGCGGGGGTCGACACCGGGGAGCTGTTTTTT CASSQDLAGVDTGELFF
TRBJ1-2 TRBV9 NA NA TGTGCCAGCAGCGTATCTGGCTCTGGCTACACCTTC CASSVSGSGYTF
TRBJ1-5 TRBV18 NA NA TGTGCCAGCTCACGCGGTGGTCAAGGTGATCAGCCCCAGCATTTT CASSRGGQGDQPQHF